A single sample gave rise to the 18 T cell receptor beta chains below, sequenced in a study of T cells in Graves' hyperthyroidism and ophthalmopathy. TCR beta CDR3 regions were amplified from RNA. Researchers ran a first-round RT-PCR on the TCR CDR3 using the HTBI primer set. Via MiXCR, TCRdb re-called the multiplex PCR reads, giving one row per CDR3 protein. The sample gives around 560,000 distinct CDR3 sequences, 16% of which show up once; approximately 18% is in the top ten. Sequencing input: blood. The receptor set was obtained from a woman aged 18-35 years with Graves' hyperthyroidism.

The chain couples TRBV27 to TRBJ2-7; D assignment may be TRBD1 or TRBD2 (5 bases each). This CDR3 spans 14 amino acids. From germline, CDR1 is MNHEY and CDR2 SMNVEV (reference sequence). The V end was cut by 10 bases, the J end by 3 bases, with 19 bases between. The CDR3 loop reads CAKPHPGRNYEQYF. CDR3 in DNA: TGTGCCAAACCCCACCCGGGACGGAACTACGAGCAGTACTTC.

A note on this clonotype: A much larger clone is a single base away; this may be a read error. In nucleotides, the CDR3 is TGTGCCTGGAGTGTACTCGCAGGACTCCGAACGAACACCGGGGGGCTGTTTTTT. This encodes CAWSVLAGLRTNTGGLFF. The V call is TRBV30, the J call TRBJ2-2; D is perhaps TRBD2 (6 bases). Germline V gene sequence: CDR1 GTSNPN, CDR2 SVGIG (reference sequence). The CDR3 totals 18 residues. The entire variable domain, with the rest obtained from reference TRBV30 and TRBJ2-2, is as follows: SQTIHQWPATLVQPVGSPLSLECTVEGTSNPNLYWYRQAAGRGLQLLFYSVGIGQISSEVPQNLSASRPQDRQFILSSKKLLLSDSGFYLCAWSVLAGLRTNTGGLFFGEGSRLTVL.

The V and J genes are TRBV5-1 and TRBJ1-2; D is unclear. V lost 0 bases and J lost 2, with 14 bases in between. The CDR3 extends over 16 amino acids. Germline V CDR1 and CDR2: SGHRS, YFSETQ. The CDR3 sequence: CASSLGHDVGNYGYTF. The CDR3 coding sequence is TGCGCCAGCAGCTTGGGTCACGACGTAGGAAACTATGGCTACACCTTC. Filled out from reference TRBV5-1 and TRBJ1-2, the complete variable domain reads KAGVTQTPRYLIKTRGQQVTLSCSPISGHRSVSWYQQTPGQGLQFLFEYFSETQRNKGNFPGRFSGRQFSNSRSEMNVSTLELGDSALYLCASSLGHDVGNYGYTFGSGTRLTVV.

Many counts were recorded for this clonotype. The gene calls are TRBV27 and TRBJ1-1; the D is unclear. The CDR3 is made up of 16 amino acids. Germline V gene sequence: CDR1 MNHEY, CDR2 SMNVEV (reference sequence). The V end was cut by 4 bases, the J end by 0 bases, with 15 bases between. The CDR3 nucleotides read TGTGCCAGCAGTTCCCGCAGCAAGTTTATGAACACTGAAGCTTTCTTT. Translating it yields CASSSRSKFMNTEAFF.

This clonotype occurred many times. This chain connects TRBV11-2 to TRBJ2-2; perhaps D is TRBD1 or TRBD2 (5 bases each). Trimming shortened V by 5 bases and J by 7 bases, and 14 bases separated the two germline ends. Germline CDR1 SGHAT, CDR2 FQNNGV. This CDR3 spans 14 amino acids. The CDR3 is CASSLFMGDGELFF. The CDR3 DNA reads as TGTGCCAGCAGCCTCTTTATGGGGGACGGGGAGCTGTTTTTT.

DNA of the CDR3: TGTGCCATCAGTGAGGCTCAGGGGGGGTACGAGCAGTACTTC. Its protein is CAISEAQGGYEQYF. The chain has TRBV10-3 and TRBJ2-7, with D possibly being TRBD1 or TRBD2 (7 bases each). The CDR3 totals 14 residues. Germline V gives CDR1 ENHRY, CDR2 SYGVKD. V was cut by 2 bases and J by 4 bases, with 12 bases left in between.

The chain employs TRBV5-1 and TRBJ2-1, with a weak D call TRBD1 (7 bases). The germline gives CDR1 SGHRS, CDR2 YFSETQ. This CDR3 region has 12 residues. Trimming removed 6 bases at V and 12 bases at J, with 16 bases between. The CDR3 DNA is TGCGCCAGCACCAGGGGGGCCGGGGGGCAGTTCTTC. Translated, it gives CASTRGAGGQFF.

The rearrangement uses TRBV7-8 and TRBJ2-7, with TRBD2 matching over 8 bases. J gave up 3 bases and V 3 bases, and 4 bases lay outside the gene matches. The CDR3 loop spans 14 amino acids. Per the germline V gene, CDR1 is SGHVS and CDR2 is FQNEAQ. The CDR3: CASSLAGGNYEQYF. CDR3 nucleotides: TGTGCCAGCAGCTTGGCGGGAGGAAACTACGAGCAGTACTTC.

This clonotype was counted at least ten times. The chain has TRBV7-9 and TRBJ2-7, with D uncertain. CDR1 is SEHNR, CDR2 FQNEAQ, per germline (reference sequence). The V gene lost 5 bases and the J gene lost 2 bases, with 13 bases spanning the gap. The length of the CDR3 is 14 residues. CDR3: CASSVDATTYEQYF. The CDR3 nucleotides are TGTGCCAGCAGCGTAGATGCGACAACCTACGAGCAGTACTTC.

This clonotype was observed at least ten times. V gene TRBV6-1 combines with J gene TRBJ2-1; 8 bases are a match to TRBD2. V lost 3 bases, J lost 2 bases, and 9 bases stayed unmatched. The germline CDR1 and CDR2 sequences are MNHNS and SASEGT. The CDR3 has 17 residues. The chain's CDR3 is CASSEGSGGEPYNEQFF. CDR3 DNA sequence: TGTGCCAGCAGTGAGGGAAGCGGGGGCGAGCCCTACAATGAGCAGTTCTTC.

This clonotype occurred a few times. This sequence joins TRBV20-1 and TRBJ1-2; D might be TRBD1 (6 bases). CDR1 is DFQATT, CDR2 SNEGSKA, per germline (reference sequence). The CDR3 length is 13 residues. The V end lost 0 bases, the J end lost 4 bases, and 9 bases lay between the germline ends. The CDR3 DNA follows: TGCAGTGCTAGAGAACTGGGGGCCTATGGCTACACCTTC. Its protein product is CSARELGAYGYTF.

In its sample, this clonotype was seen many times. V is TRBV11-3 and J is TRBJ2-5; D might be TRBD2 (6 bases). V lost 0 bases and J 5 bases, leaving 10 bases between the germline ends. The CDR3 runs to 14 residues. Germline values: CDR1 SGHNT, CDR2 YENEEA. CDR3 amino acids: CASSLDSGDETQYF. For the CDR3, the DNA is TGTGCCAGCAGCTTAGATTCGGGGGACGAGACCCAGTACTTC.

This clonotype was counted only a few times. The chain recombines TRBV7-9 with TRBJ2-7; 13 positions match TRBD2. Trimming at V came to 5 bases and at J to 0 bases, leaving 7 bases not matched to a gene. There are 17 residues in the CDR3. The germline V gene has CDR1 SEHNR and CDR2 FQNEAQ (reference sequence). The CDR3 DNA follows: TGTGCCAGCAGCCCGCGACTAGCGGGGGGATTCTCCTACGAGCAGTACTTC. This encodes CASSPRLAGGFSYEQYF.

This clonotype was counted at least ten times. This sequence joins TRBV11-3 and TRBJ2-7, with a tentative D call TRBD2 (7 bases). Trimming removed 1 base from V and 7 bases from J, with 11 bases in between. From germline, CDR1 is SGHNT and CDR2 YENEEA. The CDR3 loop spans 13 amino acids. DNA for the CDR3: TGTGCCAGCAGCTTAGTTAAGGGGGGGGAGCAGTACTTC. Its translation: CASSLVKGGEQYF.

This clonotype was counted ten times or more. This chain connects TRBV12-3 or TRBV12-4 to TRBJ2-5; D remains unclear. Trimming stripped 3 bases from V and 1 base from J, with 9 bases between. CDR3 length equals 14 residues. The DNA of the CDR3 is TGTGCCAGCAGTTTTGGTACCTTCCAAGAGACCCAGTACTTC. This sequence encodes CASSFGTFQETQYF.

This clonotype was detected ten times or more. The chain joins TRBV2 to TRBJ1-2, with D possibly being TRBD1 (5 bases). V lost 6 bases, J lost 8 bases, and 10 bases lay in between. The CDR3 is 11 amino acids. The germline CDR1 and CDR2 sequences are SNHLY and FYNNEI. Here the CDR3 reads CASRSNRGYTF. The CDR3 DNA sequence: TGTGCCAGCAGATCGAACAGGGGCTACACCTTC.

This clonotype was recorded many times. V usage is TRBV7-2 and J usage is TRBJ2-7; maybe TRBD2 (7 bases). Per germline, CDR1 SGHTA and CDR2 FQGNSA. Trimming pared 3 bases from V and 2 bases from J, leaving 14 bases between. The CDR3 has 15 amino acids. CDR3 nucleotide sequence: TGTGCCAGCAGCTTTGAGCGGGACACCGCCTACGAGCAGTACTTC. This encodes CASSFERDTAYEQYF.

This clonotype came up a few times. This chain joins TRBV16 and TRBJ1-5; 7 nucleotides match TRBD1. CDR3 size: 17 residues. Germline values: CDR1 KGHSY, CDR2 FQNENV. V lost 3 bases, J lost 0 bases, and 8 bases stayed unmatched. The CDR3 region is CASSQVQGLNSNQPQHF. The CDR3, as DNA: TGTGCCAGCAGCCAGGTACAGGGGTTGAATAGCAATCAGCCCCAGCATTTT.